The clone carrying this T cell receptor (beta chain) has only a few counts. The antigen remains undetermined. These data belong to a study of CD8+CD57+ T cells in acquired aplastic anemia. In the study overall: Yields of DNA that came from sorted CD4+ and CD8+ cells averaged about 3 ug. Where healthy donors were concerned, CD4+ cells averaged around 11 million reads.

Using genomic DNA as the template, TCR beta VDJ and CDR3 profiling was carried out. TCRdb ran MiXCR on the reads and lists one entry per CDR3 protein. Counted here are about 130,000 distinct CDR3 sequences, around 50% occurring once; the ten biggest clones make up about 2.5%. Study findings and constraints: There were about 27 CD8+ CDR3 sequences that occurred in both patients and controls. No significant difference in CD8+ Simpson's diversity was found between patients and controls.

The V end was cut by 2 bases, the J end by 5 bases, with 11 bases between. Germline values: CDR1 SGHTA, CDR2 FQGTGA. CDR3 length: 14 residues. Material for sequencing was sorted CD4+, CD8+, or CD8+CD57+ T cells (not recorded which) from PBMCs. The sequence derives from a human donor in good health, serving as a control. This sequence joins TRBV7-3 and TRBJ2-3; weak D call: TRBD1 (6 bases). This CDR3 is CASSLLDSLDTQYF. Written as DNA, the CDR3 is TGTGCCAGCAGCTTATTGGACAGTCTAGATACGCAGTATTTT.